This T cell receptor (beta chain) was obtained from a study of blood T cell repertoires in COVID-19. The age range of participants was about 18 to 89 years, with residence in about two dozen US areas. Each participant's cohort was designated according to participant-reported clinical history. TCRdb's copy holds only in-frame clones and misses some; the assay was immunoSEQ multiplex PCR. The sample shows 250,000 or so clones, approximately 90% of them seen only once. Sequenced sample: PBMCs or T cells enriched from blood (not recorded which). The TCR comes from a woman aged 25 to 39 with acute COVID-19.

CDR3 sequence: CASSLLTGSYNEQFF. The CDR3 DNA reads TGTGCCAGCAGCCTCCTGACAGGGTCCTACAATGAGCAGTTCTTC. This sequence joins TRBV3-1 (or the pseudogene TRBV3-2) and TRBJ2-1, with 7 bases lining up with TRBD1. V lost 4 bases and J lost 1; bases outside the gene matches: 4. Germline lookup yields CDR1 LGHDT and CDR2 YNNKEL (reference sequence). This CDR3 comprises 15 residues.